This T cell receptor (beta chain) was identified in a study of patients with pleural tuberculosis. The length of the CDR3 is 13 residues. Germline V gives CDR1 ENHRY, CDR2 SYGVKD. After removal of 10 bases from V and 4 bases from J, the junction contained 9 bases not matched to a gene. TCRdb reprocessed the reads with MiXCR, giving one entry per CDR3 protein. The data show about 50,000 distinct CDR3 sequences, 6% to 8% seen once. On this clonotype: This could be a read error, since a much larger clone is one nucleotide away.

The clonotype originates from a human donor with pleural tuberculosis. V gene TRBV10-3 combines with J gene TRBJ1-1; 7 bases line up with TRBD1. CDR3 sequence reads: CATPPAGGTEAFF. The CDR3 nucleotides read TGTGCCACCCCCCCCGCAGGGGGCACTGAAGCTTTCTTT.